The entry that follows covers one TCR beta chain sequence. TCRdb's table, derived via immunoSEQ multiplex PCR, lists solely in-frame clones and lacks some. The sample carries roughly 250,000 clones, about 80% recorded once. The CDR3 consists of 15 residues. The V gene end was trimmed by 2 bases and the J gene end by 5 bases; junction bases not matched to a gene: 5. The germline gives CDR1 SEHNR, CDR2 FQNEAQ (reference sequence). The source of the sample is a study of blood T cell repertoires in COVID-19. The chain employs TRBV7-9 and TRBJ2-1, with 8 bases identical to TRBD1. The clonotype was recovered from a person aged 70 to 79 with COVID-19, enrolled during active disease. Sample: peripheral blood. The CDR3 spells CASSLQGARDNEQFF. The CDR3 coding sequence is TGTGCCAGCAGCTTACAGGGGGCCCGCGACAATGAGCAGTTCTTC.